Listed below are T cell receptor beta chains from one sample, sequenced in a study of blood T cell repertoires in COVID-19. Profiled with immunoSEQ multiplex PCR; TCRdb holds only in-frame clones, not every one. The data hold about 44,000 clones, with roughly 87% observed a single time. The sample was peripheral blood. The source is a woman at least 80 years old in a cohort sampled during active or convalescent COVID-19. CDR3s include the opening cysteine and the closing phenylalanine or tryptophan. A D gene is named only where the DNA matches it firmly. The listing skips clone size in some rows; elsewhere it reads once, few, many or a size class.

len | d_gene | abundance | j_gene | v_gene | CDR3aa | CDR3nt
11 | . | . | TRBJ2-2 | TRBV11-3 | CASSFGGELFF | TGTGCCAGCAGCTTCGGCGGGGAGCTGTTTTTT
18 | TRBD2 | . | TRBJ2-2 | TRBV9 | CASSAGTSGRRVGGELFF | TGTGCCAGCAGCGCCGGGACTAGCGGGAGGAGAGTAGGCGGGGAGCTGTTTTTT
17 | TRBD1 | . | TRBJ1-6 | TRBV5-1 | CASSAVNQGGYNSPLHF | TGCGCCAGCAGCGCGGTGAACCAGGGGGGCTATAATTCACCCCTCCACTTT
15 | TRBD1 | once | TRBJ2-1 | TRBV7-9 | CASSKPGQGFTEQFF | TGTGCCAGCAGCAAGCCGGGACAGGGGTTTACTGAGCAGTTCTTC
11 | TRBD1 | . | TRBJ1-1 | TRBV20-1 | CSAWDSTEAFF | TGCAGTGCTTGGGACAGTACGGAAGCTTTCTTT
19 | TRBD2 | . | TRBJ2-1 | TRBV15 | CATSRDLGVGTSGAYEQFF | TGTGCCACCAGCAGAGATTTGGGTGTCGGGACTAGCGGGGCCTATGAGCAGTTCTTC
14 | . | . | TRBJ1-3 | TRBV2 | CASARGAGGNTIYF | TGTGCCAGCGCCCGGGGGGCAGGTGGAAACACCATATATTTT
15 | TRBD1 | . | TRBJ1-2 | TRBV19 | CASSPRDRGPTGYTF | TGTGCCAGTAGTCCCCGGGACAGGGGGCCGACTGGCTACACCTTC
17 | TRBD2 | . | TRBJ2-2 | TRBV7-2 | CASSFASGSIDTGELFF | TGTGCCAGCAGCTTCGCTAGCGGGAGTATTGACACCGGGGAGCTGTTTTTT
17 | . | once | TRBJ1-4 | TRBV9 | CASSVRPGEGLNEKLFF | TGTGCCAGCAGCGTACGGCCGGGGGAGGGGTTGAATGAAAAACTGTTTTTT
17 | TRBD2 | . | TRBJ2-5 | TRBV4-1 | CASSQIRGGGSKETQYF | TGCGCCAGCAGCCAGATCCGGGGCGGGGGGTCTAAAGAGACCCAGTACTTC
14 | . | . | TRBJ1-1 | TRBV10-3 | CAISPAGRNTEAFF | TGTGCCATCAGTCCAGCGGGTAGGAACACTGAAGCTTTCTTT
13 | . | . | TRBJ1-1 | TRBV2 | CASRGTGYTEAFF | TGTGCCAGCAGAGGTACAGGGTACACTGAAGCTTTCTTT
17 | TRBD1 | few | TRBJ1-3 | TRBV5-1 | CASSGRDSQDSGNTIYF | TGCGCCAGCAGCGGAAGGGACAGCCAAGACTCTGGAAACACCATATATTTT
14 | . | . | TRBJ2-3 | TRBV19 | CASSIRTGTDTQYF | TGTGCCAGTAGTATTAGAACTGGCACAGATACGCAGTATTTT
17 | TRBD1 | . | TRBJ1-4 | TRBV7-3 | CASSLGPQGATNEKLFF | TGTGCCAGCAGCTTAGGACCTCAGGGGGCAACTAATGAAAAACTGTTTTTT
18 | TRBD2 | . | TRBJ2-1 | TRBV5-1 | CASSSPPASGSLYNEQFF | TGCGCCAGCAGCTCCCCGCCTGCTAGCGGGAGTCTCTACAATGAGCAGTTCTTC
16 | . | . | TRBJ2-3 | TRBV4-1 | CASSQDSLGYQDTQYF | TGCGCCAGCAGCCAAGATAGCCTCGGGTACCAAGATACGCAGTATTTT
17 | TRBD2 | . | TRBJ2-1 | TRBV5-1 | CASTSGLAASSYNEQFF | TGCGCCAGCACAAGTGGACTAGCGGCTTCTTCCTACAATGAGCAGTTCTTC
14 | TRBD2 | . | TRBJ2-3 | TRBV29-1 | CSVSGGSSTDTQYF | TGCAGCGTTAGCGGGGGGTCATCCACAGATACGCAGTATTTT
14 | TRBD1 | . | TRBJ1-1 | TRBV19 | CASSMTGKGTEAFF | TGTGCCAGTAGCATGACAGGGAAGGGAACTGAAGCTTTCTTT
14 | TRBD2 | . | TRBJ2-7 | TRBV29-1 | CSVAGTSGSYEQYF | TGCAGCGTTGCAGGGACTAGCGGGAGCTACGAGCAGTACTTC
15 | . | . | TRBJ1-4 | TRBV5-1 | CASSARPGGNEKLFF | TGCGCCAGCAGCGCACGTCCAGGAGGTAATGAAAAACTGTTTTTT
16 | TRBD1 | . | TRBJ2-5 | TRBV6-1 | CASSEVWTGGQETQYF | TGTGCCAGCAGTGAAGTATGGACAGGGGGCCAAGAGACCCAGTACTTC
13 | . | . | TRBJ1-1 | TRBV5-1 | CASSLAGNTEAFF | TGCGCCAGCAGCTTGGCGGGGAACACTGAAGCTTTCTTT
16 | . | . | TRBJ1-3 | TRBV5-1 | CASSLGGQNSGNTIYF | TGCGCCAGCAGCTTGGGGGGACAAAACTCTGGAAACACCATATATTTT
14 | . | . | TRBJ2-1 | TRBV30 | CAWSHGQAGGEQFF | TGTGCCTGGAGTCATGGACAGGCCGGGGGTGAGCAGTTCTTC
16 | . | . | TRBJ1-6 | TRBV7-2 | CASSPGRGGGRSPLHF | TGTGCCAGCAGCCCCGGTAGAGGCGGGGGGCGATCACCCCTCCACTTT
19 | TRBD1 | few | TRBJ1-5 | TRBV7-7 | CASTPRIVWDSHSNQPQHF | TGTGCTAGCACCCCCCGGATCGTGTGGGACAGCCATAGCAATCAGCCCCAGCATTTT
15 | TRBD2 | . | TRBJ2-7 | TRBV5-4 | CASRSGREAEVEQYF | TGTGCCTCCCGGTCCGGGCGGGAGGCCGAGGTAGAGCAGTACTTC
15 | TRBD1 | . | TRBJ2-5 | TRBV30 | CAWSLWGQYQETQYF | TGTGCCTGGAGCCTATGGGGACAGTACCAAGAGACCCAGTACTTC
13 | TRBD1 | once | TRBJ2-1 | TRBV18 | CASSRDRDHEQFF | TGTGCCAGCTCCCGGGACAGGGACCATGAGCAGTTCTTC
14 | . | . | TRBJ1-1 | TRBV3-1/TRBV3-2 | CASSQLGGGTEAFF | TGTGCCAGCAGCCAATTGGGGGGGGGCACTGAAGCTTTCTTT
12 | . | . | TRBJ1-2 | TRBV3-1/TRBV3-2 | CASRGGPYGYTF | TGTGCCAGCAGGGGGGGTCCCTATGGCTACACCTTC
18 | . | . | TRBJ1-1 | TRBV7-9 | CASSLALGGRVGNTEAFF | TGTGCCAGCAGCTTAGCGCTAGGTGGCAGGGTGGGGAACACTGAAGCTTTCTTT
17 | TRBD2 | . | TRBJ2-5 | TRBV5-4 | CASSLGVERGGLETQYF | TGTGCCAGCAGCTTGGGGGTCGAGCGGGGGGGCTTAGAGACCCAGTACTTC
17 | TRBD1 | . | TRBJ1-2 | TRBV19 | CASSADRGRVGSYGYTF | TGTGCCAGTAGTGCCGACAGGGGCCGCGTAGGGAGCTATGGCTACACCTTC
17 | . | few | TRBJ2-4 | TRBV5-1 | CASSLGAGRGAKNIQYF | TGCGCCAGCAGCTTGGGGGCCGGGAGAGGGGCCAAAAACATTCAGTACTTC
13 | . | . | TRBJ1-2 | TRBV3-1/TRBV3-2 | CASSQVLFYGYTF | TGTGCCAGCAGCCAAGTTCTATTCTATGGCTACACCTTC
11 | . | . | TRBJ1-5 | TRBV7-8 | CASSSGEPQHF | TGTGCCAGCAGCTCGGGGGAGCCCCAGCATTTT
14 | . | few | TRBJ2-7 | TRBV6-1 | CASSEQRISYEQYF | TGTGCCAGCAGTGAACAGCGAATCTCCTACGAGCAGTACTTC
13 | . | . | TRBJ1-3 | TRBV5-4 | CASSPGSGNTIYF | TGTGCCAGCAGCCCGGGCTCTGGAAACACCATATATTTT
13 | TRBD1 | . | TRBJ1-2 | TRBV7-9 | CASSSGGFYGYTF | TGTGCCAGCAGTTCAGGGGGATTTTATGGCTACACCTTC
12 | . | . | TRBJ2-3 | TRBV5-1 | CASLDITDTQYF | TGCGCCAGCCTTGACATTACAGATACGCAGTATTTT
15 | . | . | TRBJ2-5 | TRBV5-1 | CASSLGGLGEETQYF | TGCGCCAGCAGCTTGGGGGGGCTAGGAGAAGAGACCCAGTACTTC
15 | TRBD2 | . | TRBJ2-2 | TRBV7-2 | CASSRGLGHTGELFF | TGTGCCAGCAGTCGGGGACTAGGACACACCGGGGAGCTGTTTTTT
13 | . | . | TRBJ1-2 | TRBV4-3 | CASSQDGDWIRTF | TGCGCCAGCAGCCAAGATGGCGACTGGATAAGGACCTTC
13 | TRBD2 | . | TRBJ2-1 | TRBV30 | CAWSGGGALEQFF | TGTGCCTGGAGTGGGGGAGGGGCTTTGGAGCAGTTCTTC